This TCR beta chain is from a study of CD8+ T cells in alopecia areata. In the study overall: Tofacitinib exposure lasted 6 to 18 months, followed by 6 months off drug.

RNA was extracted and reverse transcribed into cDNA as the sequencing template. Profiled with immunoSEQ multiplex PCR; TCRdb holds only in-frame clones, not every one. The data show some 190,000 clones, around 60% seen once. General study results and limits: In scalp and blood during tofacitinib, many expanded lesional clones persisted. Significant decreases in scalp clonality and expanded CD8+ clones followed tofacitinib treatment.

As for treatment: oral pan-JAK inhibitor, 5-10 mg twice daily. The researchers isolated CD4+ and CD8+ T cells from PBMCs by sorting. As regards this clone: Its antigen is unknown.

The CDR3 extends over 16 amino acids. J lost 5 bases, V lost 4 bases, and 13 bases had no gene match. CDR1 and CDR2 from the germline V gene are SGHDT and YYEEEE. The sample in question was CD4+ T cells sorted from blood, obtained around week 50, from a patient treated with tofacitinib. The clonotype was recovered from a human donor with alopecia areata. This chain links TRBV5-6 with TRBJ2-7; TRBD1 matches at 9 bases. The CDR3 DNA reads as TGTGCCAGCAGCCGAGGAGACAGGGGGATTGGGGACGAGCAGTACTTC. Its protein product is CASSRGDRGIGDEQYF.